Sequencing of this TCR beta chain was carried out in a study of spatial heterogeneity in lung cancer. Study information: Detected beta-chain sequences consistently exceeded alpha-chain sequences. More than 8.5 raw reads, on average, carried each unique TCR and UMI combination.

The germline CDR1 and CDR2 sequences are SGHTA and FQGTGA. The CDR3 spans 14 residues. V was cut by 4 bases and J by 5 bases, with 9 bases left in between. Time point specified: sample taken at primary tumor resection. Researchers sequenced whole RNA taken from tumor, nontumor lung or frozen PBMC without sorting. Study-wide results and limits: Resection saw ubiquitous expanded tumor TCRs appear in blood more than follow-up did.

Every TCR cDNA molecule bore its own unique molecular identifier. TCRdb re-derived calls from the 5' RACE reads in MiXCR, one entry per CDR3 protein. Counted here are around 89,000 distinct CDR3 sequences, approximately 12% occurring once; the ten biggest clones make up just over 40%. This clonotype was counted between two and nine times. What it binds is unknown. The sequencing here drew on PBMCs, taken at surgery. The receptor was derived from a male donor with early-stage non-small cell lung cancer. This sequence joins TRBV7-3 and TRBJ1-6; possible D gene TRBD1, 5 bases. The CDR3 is CASSSGRNNSPLHF. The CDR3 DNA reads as TGTGCCAGCAGCTCGGGACGGAATAATTCACCCCTCCACTTT.